A single sample is the source of the 23 T cell receptor beta chains below, sequenced in a study of molecular identifiers for immune sequencing clone quantification. Each CDR3 protein is one row after TCRdb ran MiXCR on the PCR reads. The repertoire includes just over 35,000 distinct CDR3 sequences, less than 20% of them detected once, and approximately 6.7% sits in the top ten. What was sequenced was naive CD8+ T cells from blood, with Jurkat cell RNA spiked in. Regarding subset: FACS-sorted CD8+CD4-CCR7+CD45RA+ naive T cells. The receptor source for this set is a human donor in good health. Some libraries in this study had Jurkat cell RNA spiked in.

Ten or more counts support this clonotype. V is TRBV4-1 and J is TRBJ1-4; TRBD1 agrees at 12 bases. Germline CDR1 MGHRA, CDR2 YSYEKL. With 2 bases clipped from V and 6 bases from J, the junction kept 7 bases outside the gene matches. The CDR3 is 17 amino acids. This CDR3 is CASSQPGQGARDEKLFF. The DNA for the CDR3 is TGCGCCAGCAGCCAACCGGGACAGGGGGCGCGGGATGAAAAACTGTTTTTT.

This clonotype has at least ten counts. The rearrangement uses TRBV6-2 or TRBV6-3 and TRBJ2-3; either TRBD1 or TRBD2 may supply D (5 bases each). Trimming removed 2 bases at V and 4 bases at J, with 13 bases between. The CDR3 extends over 15 amino acids. CDR1 MNHEY and CDR2 SVGEGT come from the germline V gene. CDR3 nucleotides: TGTGCCAGCAGTTACGTCCGAGGGGCCTCAGATACGCAGTATTTT. Its protein product is CASSYVRGASDTQYF.

This clonotype was seen a handful of times. The gene calls are TRBV27 and TRBJ1-6; D is uncertain. The germline V gene encodes CDR1 MNHEY and CDR2 SMNVEV (reference sequence). The CDR3 length is 13 residues. V lost 7 bases and J lost 8, with 12 bases in between. CDR3 amino acids: CASNPGPHSPLHF. The DNA of the CDR3 is TGTGCCAGCAACCCCGGGCCGCATTCACCCCTCCACTTT.

This clonotype was seen many times. The chain combines TRBV7-9 with TRBJ2-3, with 12 bases identical to TRBD2. The CDR3 loop spans 16 amino acids. CDR1 is SEHNR and CDR2 is FQNEAQ in the germline V gene (reference sequence). After removal of 6 bases from V and 3 bases from J, the junction contained 7 bases not matched to a gene. The CDR3 region is CASSSTSGRYTDTQYF. DNA for the CDR3: TGTGCCAGCAGTTCTACTAGCGGGAGGTATACAGATACGCAGTATTTT.

In its sample, this clonotype ranks as medium-sized. The chain combines TRBV5-1 with TRBJ2-6; maybe TRBD1 (6 bases). Trimming took 3 bases from V and 3 from J, leaving 13 bases between them. CDR1 is SGHRS and CDR2 is YFSETQ in the germline V gene. This CDR3 spans 16 amino acids. The CDR3 sequence: CASSSSGVLGANVLTF. In DNA form, the CDR3 reads TGCGCCAGCAGCTCTTCAGGGGTCCTTGGGGCCAACGTCCTGACTTTC.

This clonotype was picked up many times. V is TRBV6-2 or TRBV6-3 and J is TRBJ2-7; D unclear. The CDR3 has 13 amino acids. Germline lookup yields CDR1 MNHEY and CDR2 SVGEGT. The V and J ends lost 5 bases and 0 bases respectively, with 8 bases between them. CDR3 coding DNA: TGTGCCAGCAGTCGCTATCTCTCCTACGAGCAGTACTTC. Its protein is CASSRYLSYEQYF.

The sample holds many counts of this clonotype. The chain recombines TRBV5-1 with TRBJ2-7; tentative D call: TRBD1 (6 bases). There are 13 residues in the CDR3. Trimming pared 4 bases from V and 3 bases from J, leaving 11 bases between. Germline lookup yields CDR1 SGHRS and CDR2 YFSETQ. This chain's CDR3 is CASSGNRVYEQYF. Here the CDR3 DNA reads TGCGCCAGCAGCGGGAACAGGGTCTACGAGCAGTACTTC.

Ten or more counts support this clonotype. For the CDR3, the DNA is TGTGCCAGCAGTTACTCGATCGCTAGCTTTTTGGGCAATGAGCAGTTCTTC. Translated: CASSYSIASFLGNEQFF. The genes are TRBV6-6 and TRBJ2-1, with D maybe TRBD2 (5 bases). The CDR3 has 17 residues. Germline CDR1 and CDR2: MNHNY and SVGAGI (reference sequence). V lost 0 bases, J lost 6 bases, and 18 bases lay in between.

V gene TRBV11-2 combines with J gene TRBJ2-2; D not certain. Germline lookup yields CDR1 SGHAT and CDR2 FQNNGV. The CDR3 runs 17 residues. V was cut by 5 bases and J by 3 bases, with 19 bases left in between. In DNA, the CDR3 is TGTGCCAGCAGCCCGAGGACCCTAGTCGGGTACACCGGGGAGCTGTTTTTT. Its translation is CASSPRTLVGYTGELFF.

Many counts were recorded for this clonotype. As DNA, the CDR3 is TGCGCCAGCAGCTTGACATTTCCTAGGGGTGAGCAGTTCTTC. Its protein product is CASSLTFPRGEQFF. The chain uses TRBV5-1 and TRBJ2-1; the D gene is possibly TRBD1 (5 bases). This CDR3 is 14 amino acids long. The germline gives CDR1 SGHRS, CDR2 YFSETQ. V was trimmed by 1 base and J by 9 bases, leaving 14 bases between them.

This clonotype has at least ten counts. The chain joins TRBV5-1 to TRBJ2-7; 9 positions agree with TRBD1. CDR3 length equals 14 residues. Germline assignment: CDR1 SGHRS and CDR2 YFSETQ. V lost 5 bases, J lost 5 bases, and 8 bases stayed unmatched. The CDR3 region has the DNA TGCGCCAGCAGACCGGGACAGGGCGAGGACGAGCAGTACTTC. Translation: CASRPGQGEDEQYF. Supplemented by reference TRBV5-1 and TRBJ2-7, the full variable domain reads KAGVTQTPRYLIKTRGQQVTLSCSPISGHRSVSWYQQTPGQGLQFLFEYFSETQRNKGNFPGRFSGRQFSNSRSEMNVSTLELGDSALYLCASRPGQGEDEQYFGPGTRLTVT.

This clonotype was recorded many times. This chain links TRBV28 with TRBJ2-7; 10 positions match TRBD2. CDR3 length: 13 residues. CDR1 and CDR2 from the germline V gene are MDHEN and SYDVKM. Unmatched junction bases numbered 5, after V lost 8 bases and J lost 4 bases. CDR3 region: CASEGLAEYEQYF. CDR3 in DNA: TGTGCCAGCGAAGGACTAGCGGAGTACGAGCAGTACTTC.

This clonotype has more than one count but fewer than ten. V gene TRBV2 combines with J gene TRBJ2-1, with D uncertain. V lost 3 bases and J lost 0, with 12 bases in between. CDR1 is SNHLY and CDR2 is FYNNEI in the germline V gene. The CDR3 sequence is 16 residues long. In DNA, the CDR3 is TGTGCCAGCAGTGAGGGCGGCAGGAGCTCCTACAATGAGCAGTTCTTC. Protein product: CASSEGGRSSYNEQFF.

This clonotype has a count of ten or more. The J gene is TRBJ2-7, the V gene TRBV29-1, with 7 bases aligning to TRBD2. Per germline, CDR1 SQVTM and CDR2 ANQGSEA. The CDR3 loop spans 13 amino acids. V lost 7 bases and J lost 2; bases outside the gene matches: 8. Here the CDR3 DNA reads TGCAGCGCCCTTGGGGGAGGGCCCTACGAGCAGTACTTC. It yields the protein CSALGGGPYEQYF.

This clonotype appeared many times. The rearrangement links TRBV9 to TRBJ2-7; TRBD1 matches at 8 bases. The CDR3 covers 14 residues. J lost 3 bases, V lost 1 base, and 3 bases had no gene match. In germline, CDR1 is SGDLS, CDR2 YYNGEE. The CDR3 DNA is TGTGCCAGCAGCGTAAAGGGACAGGACTACGAGCAGTACTTC. Protein sequence: CASSVKGQDYEQYF.

Notes on this clonotype: This may arise from a read error, as a much more abundant clone is one base away. The V gene is TRBV6-2 or TRBV6-3, the J gene TRBJ2-6; possibly TRBD1 for D (5 bases). Germline CDR1 MNHEY, CDR2 SVGEGT. There are 15 residues in the CDR3. The V gene lost 6 bases and the J gene lost 3 bases, with 12 bases spanning the gap. CDR3 bases: TGTGCCAGCAGCCCAGGGATAGTTGGGGCCAACGTCCTGACTTTC. Protein sequence: CASSPGIVGANVLTF.

In this sample, this clonotype turned up a few times. The chain links TRBV2 to TRBJ2-7; tentatively, D is TRBD1 (5 bases). The CDR3 consists of 13 residues. Germline CDR1 SNHLY, CDR2 FYNNEI. V lost 3 bases, J lost 0 bases, and 6 bases lay in between. The CDR3 DNA sequence: TGTGCCAGCAGTGACAGGGTCTCCTACGAGCAGTACTTC. As protein: CASSDRVSYEQYF. Drawing the rest from reference TRBV2 and TRBJ2-7, the complete variable domain is EPEVTQTPSHQVTQMGQEVILRCVPISNHLYFYWYRQILGQKVEFLVSFYNNEISEKSEIFDDQFSVERPDGSNFTLKIRSTKLEDSAMYFCASSDRVSYEQYFGPGTRLTVT.

This clonotype came up once. One base away lies a much larger clone, so this may be a sequencing read error. The genes are TRBV7-9 and TRBJ2-1, with 10 bases aligning to TRBD1. The germline CDR1 and CDR2 sequences are SEHNR and FQNEAQ (reference sequence). This CDR3 has 16 residues. CDR3: CAGSPRTGGSYNEQFF. The CDR3 DNA reads TGTGCCGGCAGCCCAAGGACAGGGGGGTCCTACAATGAGCAGTTCTTC.

About this clonotype: A much larger clone is a single base away; this may be a read error. The CDR3 carries no conserved terminal phenylalanine or tryptophan, so it likely arises from a read error. The chain links TRBV6-2 or TRBV6-3 to TRBJ2-7; no clear D. Germline lookup yields CDR1 MNHEY and CDR2 SVGEGT. Trimming removed 0 bases at V and 0 bases at J, with 3 bases between. This CDR3 comprises 13 residues. The CDR3: CASSYSYSYEQYI. CDR3 DNA sequence: TGTGCCAGCAGTTACTCCTACTCCTACGAGCAGTACATC.

This clonotype was detected many times. V is TRBV12-3 or TRBV12-4 and J is TRBJ2-1; TRBD1 is a possible D gene (5 bases). The CDR3 contains 12 residues. The V and J ends lost 6 bases and 9 bases respectively, with 12 bases between them. The chain's CDR3 is CASSLGVIEQFF. CDR3 DNA sequence: TGTGCCAGCAGCCTAGGGGTCATTGAGCAGTTCTTC.

This clonotype was counted a few times. This sequence joins TRBV3-1 and TRBJ2-3; 8 nucleotides line up with TRBD2. CDR3 length: 16 amino acids. Germline trimming cut 0 bases from V and 2 bases from J; bases unmatched to any gene: 4. The germline CDR1 and CDR2 sequences are LGHDT and YNNKEL (reference sequence). This CDR3 reads CASSQDRREVTDTQYF. The CDR3 nucleotides are TGTGCCAGCAGCCAAGATCGGCGGGAGGTCACAGATACGCAGTATTTT.

The chain links TRBV28 to TRBJ2-2, with D hard to call. The CDR3 length is 15 residues. Trimming removed 4 bases at V and 1 base at J, with 10 bases between. Germline V gene data show CDR1 as MDHEN and CDR2 as SYDVKM. In DNA form, the CDR3 reads TGTGCCAGCAGTTCCCCGGACCTGAACACCGGGGAGCTGTTTTTT. Translating it yields CASSSPDLNTGELFF.

This clonotype showed up many times. This rearrangement joins TRBV20-1 to TRBJ2-7; the D is unclear. V was pared by 5 bases and J by 5 bases, with 7 bases between. The germline gives CDR1 DFQATT, CDR2 SNEGSKA (reference sequence). The CDR3 has 10 residues. The CDR3 bases are TGCAGTGCTCTCGAGGACGAGCAGTACTTC. This sequence encodes CSALEDEQYF.